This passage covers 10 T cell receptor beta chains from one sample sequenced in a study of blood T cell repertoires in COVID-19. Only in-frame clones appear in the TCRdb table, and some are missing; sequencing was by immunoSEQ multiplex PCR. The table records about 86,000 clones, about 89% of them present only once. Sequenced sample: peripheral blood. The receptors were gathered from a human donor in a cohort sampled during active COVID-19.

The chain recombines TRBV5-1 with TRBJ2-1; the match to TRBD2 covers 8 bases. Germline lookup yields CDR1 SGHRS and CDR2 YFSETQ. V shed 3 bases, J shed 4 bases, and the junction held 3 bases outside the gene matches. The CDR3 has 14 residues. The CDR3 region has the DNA TGCGCCAGCAGCTCTACTAGCGGTTACAATGAGCAGTTCTTC. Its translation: CASSSTSGYNEQFF.

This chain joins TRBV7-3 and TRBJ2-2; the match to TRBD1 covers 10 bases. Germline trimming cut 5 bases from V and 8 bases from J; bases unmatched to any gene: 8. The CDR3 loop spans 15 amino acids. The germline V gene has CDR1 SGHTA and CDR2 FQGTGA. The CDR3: CASSPGQGERGELFF. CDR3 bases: TGTGCCAGCAGCCCAGGACAGGGGGAAAGAGGGGAGCTGTTTTTT.

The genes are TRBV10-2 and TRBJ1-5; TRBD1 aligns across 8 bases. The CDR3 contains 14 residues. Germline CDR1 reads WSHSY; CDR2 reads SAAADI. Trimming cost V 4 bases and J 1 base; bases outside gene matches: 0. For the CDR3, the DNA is TGCGCCAGCAGTGGACAGGGGAGCAATCAGCCCCAGCATTTT. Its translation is CASSGQGSNQPQHF.

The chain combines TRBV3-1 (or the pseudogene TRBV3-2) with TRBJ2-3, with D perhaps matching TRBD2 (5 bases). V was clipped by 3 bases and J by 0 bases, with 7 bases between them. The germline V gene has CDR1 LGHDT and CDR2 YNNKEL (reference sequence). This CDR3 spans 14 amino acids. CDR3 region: CASSQDWSTDTQYF. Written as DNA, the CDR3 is TGTGCCAGCAGCCAGGACTGGAGCACAGATACGCAGTATTTT.

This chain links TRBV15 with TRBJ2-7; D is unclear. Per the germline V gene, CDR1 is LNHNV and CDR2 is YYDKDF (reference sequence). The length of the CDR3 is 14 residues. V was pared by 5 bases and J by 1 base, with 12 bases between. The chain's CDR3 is CATSPQFESYEQYF. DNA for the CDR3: TGTGCCACCAGCCCACAGTTCGAGTCCTACGAGCAGTACTTC.

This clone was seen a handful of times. The CDR3 DNA is TGTGCCAGCAGCCCGGGGTGGAGGGCTGGAAACACCATATATTTT. This translates into CASSPGWRAGNTIYF. The chain has TRBV14 and TRBJ1-3, with unresolved D. Germline CDR1 and CDR2: SGHDN and FVKESK. V gave up 4 bases and J gave up 2 bases, with 12 bases separating them. The CDR3 runs to 15 residues.

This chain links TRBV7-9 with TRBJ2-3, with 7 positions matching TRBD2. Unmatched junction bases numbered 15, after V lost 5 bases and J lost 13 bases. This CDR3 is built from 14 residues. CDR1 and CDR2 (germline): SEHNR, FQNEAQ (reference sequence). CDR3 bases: TGTGCCAGCAGCCCTCGGAGCGGGACCAGCCAAGAGTATTTT. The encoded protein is CASSPRSGTSQEYF.

The CDR3 here is CSASPKRVATNEKLFF. CDR3 bases: TGCAGTGCTAGTCCCAAGCGGGTTGCAACTAATGAAAAACTGTTTTTT. V and J are TRBV20-1 and TRBJ1-4; D gene ambiguous. Trimming took off 3 bases at V and 0 bases at J, with 14 bases between the two ends. Germline assignment: CDR1 DFQATT and CDR2 SNEGSKA (reference sequence). This CDR3 contains 16 residues.

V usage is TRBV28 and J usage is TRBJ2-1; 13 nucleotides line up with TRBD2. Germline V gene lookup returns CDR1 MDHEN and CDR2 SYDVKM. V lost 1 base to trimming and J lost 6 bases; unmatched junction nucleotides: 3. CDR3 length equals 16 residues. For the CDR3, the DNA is TGTGCCAGCAGTTTATCCGGGACTAGCGGGATCAATGAGCAGTTCTTC. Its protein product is CASSLSGTSGINEQFF.

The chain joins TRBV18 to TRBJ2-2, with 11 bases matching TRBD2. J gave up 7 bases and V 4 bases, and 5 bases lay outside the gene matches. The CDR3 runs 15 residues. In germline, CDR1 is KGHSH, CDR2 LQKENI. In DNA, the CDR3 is TGTGCCAGCTCACGGGACGGACTAGCGGGCGGGGAGCTGTTTTTT. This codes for CASSRDGLAGGELFF.